This TCR beta chain derives from a study of blood T cell repertoires in COVID-19. Turning to the study itself: Acute and convalescent COVID-19 specimens originated in the United States, Italy and Spain. T cells, B-cell-depleted T cells, or PBMCs provided the cDNA or gDNA that served as material.

The CDR3 covers 15 residues. Trimming shortened V by 4 bases and J by 4 bases, and 13 bases separated the two germline ends. Germline CDR1 is KGHDR and CDR2 is SFDVKD. This clone was counted only a few times. How the authors handled the data: Estimation of nucleated cell counts was performed using reference gene primer amplification. The assay was immunoSEQ multiplex PCR, and TCRdb's table has in-frame clones only and misses some. The DNA was the basis for D and trimming; V, J and clone size are from that table. The sample yields 50,000 or so clones, around 84% seen once. The source of this sequence is a man in his fifties with acute or convalescent COVID-19. The specimen sequenced was peripheral blood. The V call is TRBV24-1, the J call TRBJ1-5; D is possibly TRBD1 (6 bases). DNA of the CDR3: TGTGCCACCAGTGACCCTCGGACAGTGAATCAGCCCCAGCATTTT. It encodes CATSDPRTVNQPQHF.